These 8 T cell receptor beta chains share one sample of origin, sequenced in a study of immune cell composition in non-small cell lung cancer. The protocol was immunoSEQ multiplex PCR, while the TCRdb copy is restricted to in-frame clones and leaves out a portion. This sample carries about 4,800 clones, 83% of them seen once, and the ten largest clones take 10% to 15%. Sequenced: lung tumor tissue. Receptor source: a human donor with non-small cell lung cancer.

J is TRBJ1-5 and V is TRBV7-6, with TRBD1 identical over 10 bases. J was trimmed by 7 bases and V by 7 bases; bases with no gene match: 7. The germline CDR1 and CDR2 sequences are SGHVS and FNYEAQ. There are 14 residues in the CDR3. DNA for the CDR3: TGTGCCAGCACCTCGGGGACAGGGGACCAGCCCCAGCATTTT. Its translation is CASTSGTGDQPQHF.

The chain carries TRBV19 and TRBJ2-2, with D perhaps TRBD2 (5 bases). The CDR3 has 15 amino acids. Germline V CDR1 and CDR2: LNHDA, SQIVND (reference sequence). V was pared by 1 base and J by 5 bases, with 11 bases between. The chain's CDR3 is CASSIGMSGTGELFF. In nucleotides, the CDR3 is TGTGCCAGTAGTATAGGCATGTCGGGAACCGGGGAGCTGTTTTTT.

The gene calls are TRBV10-1 and TRBJ2-3, with TRBD2 matching over 9 bases. The germline gives CDR1 WNHNN, CDR2 SYGVQD (reference sequence). The CDR3 spans 16 residues. V lost 3 bases and J lost 6; bases outside the gene matches: 10. CDR3 amino acids: CASSDDKAGGLDTQYF. CDR3 sequence (DNA): TGCGCCAGCAGTGACGATAAGGCGGGGGGGCTGGATACGCAGTATTTT.

The gene calls are TRBV11-2 and TRBJ2-3; D call uncertain. This CDR3 comprises 12 residues. V lost 5 bases, J lost 7 bases, and 10 bases lay in between. In germline, CDR1 is SGHAT, CDR2 FQNNGV. The CDR3 DNA reads TGTGCCAGCAGCCCCAGCCTAAATACGCAGTATTTT. Residues: CASSPSLNTQYF.

The chain uses TRBV5-5 and TRBJ1-5; no clear D. The V gene lost 3 bases and the J gene lost 4 bases, with 14 bases spanning the gap. This CDR3 is 15 amino acids long. Germline CDR1 and CDR2: SGHKS and YYEKEE (reference sequence). The chain's CDR3 is CASSSSGFLNQPQHF. For the CDR3, the DNA is TGTGCCAGCAGCTCCAGCGGGTTCCTTAATCAGCCCCAGCATTTT.

The chain links TRBV9 to TRBJ1-4; perhaps TRBD1 as D (6 bases). The germline CDR1 and CDR2 sequences are SGDLS and YYNGEE. CDR3 length: 14 residues. Trimming shortened V by 0 bases and J by 3 bases, and 6 bases separated the two germline ends. This CDR3 reads CASSVGTANEKLFF. The CDR3 DNA reads TGTGCCAGCAGCGTAGGGACAGCTAATGAAAAACTGTTTTTT.

V is TRBV9 and J is TRBJ1-1; D gene uncertain. The CDR3 loop spans 14 amino acids. From germline, CDR1 is SGDLS and CDR2 YYNGEE. Trimming left V 0 bases short and J 1 base short, with 7 bases between. DNA of the CDR3: TGTGCCAGCAGCGTAGTCGTGGGGAACACTGAAGCTTTCTTT. This encodes CASSVVVGNTEAFF.

This clone was seen a handful of times. The chain combines TRBV4-2 with TRBJ2-7; 7 positions agree with TRBD2. The trim removed 4 bases at V and 9 bases at J, leaving 12 bases unmatched. Germline V gene lookup returns CDR1 LGHNA and CDR2 YNFKEQ. CDR3 length: 14 amino acids. CDR3 nucleotide sequence: TGTGCCAGCAGCCCTCTGACTAGCCGGCTCGGGCAGTACTTC. This gives the protein CASSPLTSRLGQYF.